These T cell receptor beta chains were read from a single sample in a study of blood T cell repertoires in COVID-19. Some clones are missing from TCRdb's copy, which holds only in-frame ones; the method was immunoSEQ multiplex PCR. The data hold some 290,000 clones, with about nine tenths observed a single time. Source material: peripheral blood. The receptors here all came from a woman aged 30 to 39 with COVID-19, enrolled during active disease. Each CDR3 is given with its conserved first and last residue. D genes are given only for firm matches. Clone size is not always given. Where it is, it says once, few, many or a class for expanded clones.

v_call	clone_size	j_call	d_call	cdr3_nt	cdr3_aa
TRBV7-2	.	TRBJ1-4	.	TGTGCCAGCGGCGCGGGAGCAACTAATGAAAAACTGTTTTTT	CASGAGATNEKLFF
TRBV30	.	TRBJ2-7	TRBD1	TGTGCCTGGAGGGGGACAGGGGTTCTCGAGCAGTACTTC	CAWRGTGVLEQYF
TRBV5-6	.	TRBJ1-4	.	TGTGCCAGCAGCTCGCCCTTCAAGCGGGAAAAACTGTTTTTT	CASSSPFKREKLFF
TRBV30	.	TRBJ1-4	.	TGTGCCTGGATGGAAGGAGTGTCGGAGGAAAAACTGTTTTTT	CAWMEGVSEEKLFF
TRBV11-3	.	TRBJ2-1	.	TGTGCCAGCAGCCCGACTAGGAGTGGCAATGAGCAGTTCTTC	CASSPTRSGNEQFF
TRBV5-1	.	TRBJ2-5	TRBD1	TGCGCCAGCAGCTTCGGACAGGTACTGCAAGAGACCCAGTACTTC	CASSFGQVLQETQYF
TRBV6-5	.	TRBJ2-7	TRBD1	TGTGCCAGCGGACAGGTCCGACCTCCCTACGAGCAGTACTTC	CASGQVRPPYEQYF
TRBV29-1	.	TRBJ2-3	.	TGCAGCGTTGGACGGGGAAATACGCAGTATTTT	CSVGRGNTQYF
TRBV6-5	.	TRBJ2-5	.	TGTGCCAGCAGTTATTGGGACAACCAAGAGACCCAGTACTTC	CASSYWDNQETQYF
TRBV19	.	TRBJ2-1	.	TGTGCCAGTAAGTTTCGCGGCGACAATGAGCAGTTCTTC	CASKFRGDNEQFF
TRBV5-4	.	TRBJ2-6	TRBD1	TGTGCCAGCAGTACCCAGGGGGAGGGGGCCAACGTCCTGACTTTC	CASSTQGEGANVLTF
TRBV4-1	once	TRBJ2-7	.	TGCGCCAGCAGCCAAGATCGCGGTATTGAAAGCGAGCAGTACTTC	CASSQDRGIESEQYF
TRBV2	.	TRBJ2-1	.	TGTGCCGGAGGACAGAGCTCCTACAATGAGCAGTTCTTC	CAGGQSSYNEQFF
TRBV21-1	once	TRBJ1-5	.	TGTGCCAGCAGCAAAAACAGGAAAATTAATCAGCCCCAGCATTTT	CASSKNRKINQPQHF
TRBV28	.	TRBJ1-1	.	TGTGCCAGCAACCCACCCCCCGGGGGGACTGAAGCTTTCTTT	CASNPPPGGTEAFF
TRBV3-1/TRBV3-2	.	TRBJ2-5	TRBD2	TGTGCCAGCAGCCAAGAGTACGCGGGAGTTGACTTC	CASSQEYAGVDF
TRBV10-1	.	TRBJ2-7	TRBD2	TGCGCCAGCTCGGTAGCGGGAGTCTACGAGCAGTACTTC	CASSVAGVYEQYF
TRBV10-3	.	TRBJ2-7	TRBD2	TGTGCCATCAGTGAGAGGACTAGCGGGAGTTTCGAGCAGTACTTC	CAISERTSGSFEQYF
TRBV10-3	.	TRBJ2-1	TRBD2	TGTGCCATCAGGGGCGGAAGTAGCGGGATCTACAATGAGCAGTTCTTC	CAIRGGSSGIYNEQFF
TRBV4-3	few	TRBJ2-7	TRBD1	TGCGCCAGCAGCCAAGATACAGGGGACCCATACTACGAGCAGTACTTC	CASSQDTGDPYYEQYF